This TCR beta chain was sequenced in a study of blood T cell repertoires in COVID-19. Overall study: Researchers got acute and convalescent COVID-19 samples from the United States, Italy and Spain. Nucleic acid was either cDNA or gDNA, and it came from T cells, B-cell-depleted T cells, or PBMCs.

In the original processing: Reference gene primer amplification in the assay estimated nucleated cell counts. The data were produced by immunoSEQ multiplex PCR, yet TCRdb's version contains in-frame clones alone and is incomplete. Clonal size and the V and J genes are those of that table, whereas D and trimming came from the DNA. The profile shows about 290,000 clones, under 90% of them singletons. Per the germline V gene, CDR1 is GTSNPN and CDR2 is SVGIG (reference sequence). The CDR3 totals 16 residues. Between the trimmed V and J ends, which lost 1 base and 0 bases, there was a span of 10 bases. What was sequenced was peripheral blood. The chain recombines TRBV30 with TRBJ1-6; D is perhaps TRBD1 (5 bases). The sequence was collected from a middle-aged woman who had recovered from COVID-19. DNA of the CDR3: TGTGCCTGGAGTGGACAGCCTAGCTCCTATAATTCACCCCTCCACTTT. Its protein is CAWSGQPSSYNSPLHF.